The text below deals with one T cell receptor beta chain. These data originate in a study of chemoradiotherapy in HPV16-positive cancers. Over chemoradiotherapy, repertoires were sampled more than once. Repertoires were generated with immunoSEQ multiplex PCR, while TCRdb's copy carries only in-frame clones and drops some. The sample yields approximately 50,000 clones, roughly nine tenths seen once. Germline assignment: CDR1 KGHSH and CDR2 LQKENI. V was pared by 2 bases and J by 4 bases, with 10 bases between. The CDR3 length is 14 residues. This TCR derives from a human donor with HPV-associated anogenital cancer. This chain uses TRBV18 with TRBJ2-3; a possible D gene is TRBD2 (5 bases). The source was blood, collected from a patient who underwent chemoradiotherapy. The CDR3 DNA sequence: TGTGCCAGCTCACCAGGGAGAAGTGCAGATACGCAGTATTTT. Its translation is CASSPGRSADTQYF.